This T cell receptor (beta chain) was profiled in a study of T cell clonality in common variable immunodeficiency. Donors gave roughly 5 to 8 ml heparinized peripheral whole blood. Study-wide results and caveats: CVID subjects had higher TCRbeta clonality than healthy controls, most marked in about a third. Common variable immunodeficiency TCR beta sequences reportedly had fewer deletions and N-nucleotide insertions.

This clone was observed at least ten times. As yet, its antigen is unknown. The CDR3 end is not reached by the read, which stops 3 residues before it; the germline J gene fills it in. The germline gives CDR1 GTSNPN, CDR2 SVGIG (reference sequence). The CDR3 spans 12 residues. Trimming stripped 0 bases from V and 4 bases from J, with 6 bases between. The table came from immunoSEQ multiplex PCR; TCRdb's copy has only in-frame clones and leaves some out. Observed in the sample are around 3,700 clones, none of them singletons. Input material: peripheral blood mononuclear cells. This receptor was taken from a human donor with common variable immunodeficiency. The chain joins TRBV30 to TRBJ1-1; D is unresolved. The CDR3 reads CAWSVHSTEAFF. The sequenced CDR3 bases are TGTGCCTGGAGTGTACACAGCACTGAA. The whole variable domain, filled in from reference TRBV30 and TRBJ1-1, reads SQTIHQWPATLVQPVGSPLSLECTVEGTSNPNLYWYRQAAGRGLQLLFYSVGIGQISSEVPQNLSASRPQDRQFILSSKKLLLSDSGFYLCAWSVHSTEAFFGQGTRLTVV.